This TCR beta chain was identified during a study of blood T cell repertoires in COVID-19. About the study: Samples of COVID-19 (acute and convalescent) were obtained from the United States, Italy and Spain. From T cells, B-cell-depleted T cells, or PBMCs came the material, which was cDNA or gDNA.

The CDR3 covers 13 residues. V was clipped by 3 bases and J by 1 base, with 6 bases between them. Germline V gene lookup returns CDR1 KGHSH and CDR2 LQKENI. Original processing methods: Estimated nucleated cell counts came from reference gene primer amplification. The repertoire was sequenced with immunoSEQ multiplex PCR; TCRdb's copy has only in-frame clones and lacks some. Clone size and the V and J calls come from that table; the DNA yielded D and trimming. The repertoire holds 60,000 to 95,000 clones, roughly 89% seen once, with around 5.8% in the top ten. The genes are TRBV18 and TRBJ1-2; D gene unclear. This clonotype originated in a human donor in a cohort sampled during active COVID-19. The sample was peripheral blood. CDR3 amino acids: CASSPTDNYGYTF. The CDR3 DNA is TGTGCCAGCTCACCTACAGATAACTATGGCTACACCTTC.